This T cell receptor beta chain is from a study of OX40 agonist ivuxolimab in advanced cancers. Across the whole study: Checkpoint inhibitors had been given previously to 40% of patients.

About this clone itself: Its antigen is undetermined.

Germline values: CDR1 MNHEY, CDR2 SVGAGI. V was pared by 8 bases and J by 1 base, with 16 bases between. The CDR3 length is 15 residues. Generated by immunoSEQ multiplex PCR, the TCRdb table keeps only in-frame clones and is missing some. Here the sample spans roughly 70,000 clones, around 84% being singletons. Study-level points and caveats: The CD4+ and CD8+ T cells in the blood had expanded clonally by week 6 at 0.1 to 3.0 mg/kg.

This rearrangement joins TRBV6-5 to TRBJ2-3; possibly TRBD1 or TRBD2 for D (7 bases each). This sequence was found in an adult with an advanced solid tumor such as melanoma, head and neck, liver or kidney cancer. This material consisted of CD4+ or CD8+ T cells sorted from blood, taken in a trial of the OX40 agonist ivuxolimab. In nucleotides, the CDR3 is TGTGCCAGCGGTCAACAGGGGAGGGGCACAGATACGCAGTATTTT. Protein product: CASGQQGRGTDTQYF.